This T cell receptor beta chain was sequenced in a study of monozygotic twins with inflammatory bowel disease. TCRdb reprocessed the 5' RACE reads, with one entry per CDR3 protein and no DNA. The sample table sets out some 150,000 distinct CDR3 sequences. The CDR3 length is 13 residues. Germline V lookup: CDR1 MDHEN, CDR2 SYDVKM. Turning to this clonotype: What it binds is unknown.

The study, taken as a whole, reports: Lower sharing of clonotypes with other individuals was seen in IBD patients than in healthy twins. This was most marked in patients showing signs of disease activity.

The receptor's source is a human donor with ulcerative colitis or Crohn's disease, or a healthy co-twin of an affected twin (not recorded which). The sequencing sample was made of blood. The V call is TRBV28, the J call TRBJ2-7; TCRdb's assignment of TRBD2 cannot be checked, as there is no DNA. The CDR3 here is CASRPPASYEQYF. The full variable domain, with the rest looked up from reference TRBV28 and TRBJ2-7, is DVKVTQSSRYLVKRTGEKVFLECVQDMDHENMFWYRQDPGLGLRLIYFSYDVKMKEKGDIPEGYSVSREKKERFSLILESASTNQTSMYLCASRPPASYEQYFGPGTRLTVT.